The entry that follows covers one T cell receptor (beta chain) sequence. Germline V gene sequence: CDR1 SGHDN, CDR2 FVKESK. This CDR3 region has 12 residues. V lost 8 bases and J lost 4, with 9 bases in between. This specimen belongs to a study of blood T cell repertoires in COVID-19. Turning to the study itself: From the United States, Italy and Spain came samples of acute and convalescent COVID-19.

Source study methods: Nucleated cell counts were estimated from reference gene primer amplification. Clones were read by immunoSEQ multiplex PCR, and TCRdb kept only the in-frame ones, dropping some. The DNA gave D and trimming, while V, J and clone size come from that table. The sample includes 350,000 to 400,000 clones, 80% to 90% of them seen just once. Enrollees, roughly 18 to 90 years old, lived in 24 US areas. Cohort allocation depended upon clinical history that participants reported. Sequencing was performed on PBMCs or T cells enriched from blood (not recorded which). The TCR originated in a man younger than 35 who had recovered from COVID-19. The chain carries TRBV14 and TRBJ1-5; a weak D match, TRBD1 (5 bases). CDR3 nucleotide sequence: TGTGCCAGCGCGGCAGGGAATCAGCCCCAGCATTTT. This translates into CASAAGNQPQHF. Based on the CDR3 plus reference TRBV14 and TRBJ1-5, the full variable domain is EAGVTQFPSHSVIEKGQTVTLRCDPISGHDNLYWYRRVMGKEIKFLLHFVKESKQDESGMPNNRFLAERTGGTYSTLKVQPAELEDSGVYFCASAAGNQPQHFGDGTRLSIL.